This T cell receptor (beta chain) is from a study of cytomegalovirus exposure and HLA in healthy donors. Looking at the study overall: Earlier results showed roughly 110 million unique TCR beta sequences derived from roughly 190 million T cells.

Trimming removed 5 bases from V and 0 bases from J, with 11 bases in between. From germline, CDR1 is LNHNV and CDR2 YYDKDF (reference sequence). CDR3 length: 16 residues. Primers included in the PCR were 60 Vbeta and 13 Jbeta primers. TCRdb's copy holds only in-frame clones and misses some; the assay was immunoSEQ multiplex PCR. The sample shows 150,000 to 200,000 clones, around 82% of them seen only once. This chain links TRBV15 with TRBJ2-6; a possible D gene is TRBD1 (6 bases). This sequence was found in a boy aged 5-17 years in good health and CMV-seronegative. Source material: PBMCs. CDR3 bases: TGTGCCACCAGCGGTGAACAGGGCTCTGGGGCCAACGTCCTGACTTTC. Protein product: CATSGEQGSGANVLTF.